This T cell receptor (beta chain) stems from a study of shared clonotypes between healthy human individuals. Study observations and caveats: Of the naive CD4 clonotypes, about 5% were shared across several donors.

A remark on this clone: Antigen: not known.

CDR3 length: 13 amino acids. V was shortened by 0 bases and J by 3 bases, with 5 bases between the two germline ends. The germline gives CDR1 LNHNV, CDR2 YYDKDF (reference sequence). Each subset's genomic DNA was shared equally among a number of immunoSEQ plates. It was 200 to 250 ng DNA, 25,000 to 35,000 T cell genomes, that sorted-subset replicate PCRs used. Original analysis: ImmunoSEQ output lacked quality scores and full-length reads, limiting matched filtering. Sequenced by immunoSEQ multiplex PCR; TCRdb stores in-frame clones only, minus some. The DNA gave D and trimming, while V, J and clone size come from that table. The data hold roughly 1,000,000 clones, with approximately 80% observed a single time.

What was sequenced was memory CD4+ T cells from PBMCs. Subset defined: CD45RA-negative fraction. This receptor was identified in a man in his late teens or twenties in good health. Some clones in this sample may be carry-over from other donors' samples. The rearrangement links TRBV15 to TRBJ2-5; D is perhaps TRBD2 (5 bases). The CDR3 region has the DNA TGTGCCACCAGCAGAGAGAGGGAAGAGACCCAGTACTTC. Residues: CATSREREETQYF.